The 9 T cell receptor beta chains reported below all come from one sample, sequenced in a study of blood T cell repertoires in COVID-19. Generated by immunoSEQ multiplex PCR, the TCRdb table keeps only in-frame clones and is missing some. The table records 150,000 to 200,000 clones, less than 85% of them present only once. The material sequenced was peripheral blood. The receptors were sampled from a woman at least 80 years old with acute or convalescent COVID-19.

The CDR3 sequence: CASSFTGTVDEQFF. CDR3 coding DNA: TGTGCCAGCAGCTTCACCGGGACTGTGGATGAGCAGTTCTTC. This sequence joins TRBV7-9 and TRBJ2-1; D is possibly TRBD2 (6 bases). Trimming left V 3 bases short and J 8 bases short, with 14 bases between. CDR1 and CDR2 from the germline V gene are SEHNR and FQNEAQ (reference sequence). The CDR3 contains 14 residues.

This chain joins TRBV25-1 and TRBJ2-7; 13 bases are shared with TRBD2. The CDR3 extends over 16 amino acids. The ends lost 4 bases at V and 5 bases at J; junction bases unmatched: 8. Per germline, CDR1 MGHDK and CDR2 SYGVNS. The CDR3 protein is CASSGTSGSVGNEQYF. The DNA for the CDR3 is TGTGCCAGCAGTGGGACTAGCGGGAGTGTAGGCAACGAGCAGTACTTC.

The J gene is TRBJ2-1, the V gene TRBV5-1; D ambiguous. Germline-derived CDR1 and CDR2 are SGHRS and YFSETQ. CDR3 length: 13 residues. Trimming shortened V by 2 bases and J by 5 bases, and 8 bases separated the two germline ends. The CDR3 loop is CASSFGGDNEQFF. The CDR3, as DNA: TGCGCCAGCAGCTTTGGCGGTGACAATGAGCAGTTCTTC.

This clone was seen only a few times. V gene TRBV28 combines with J gene TRBJ2-7; a weak D match, TRBD1 (5 bases). Deletions cut 9 bases from V and 5 bases from J, with 14 bases between. CDR1 is MDHEN, CDR2 SYDVKM, per germline. The CDR3 extends over 12 amino acids. CDR3 nucleotides: TGTGCCAGTAACCCGTTAGGGGACGAGCAGTACTTC. It yields the protein CASNPLGDEQYF.

The V and J genes are TRBV7-9 and TRBJ2-7; 7 nucleotides agree with TRBD1. Germline V gene data show CDR1 as SEHNR and CDR2 as FQNEAQ (reference sequence). The ends lost 5 bases at V and 1 base at J; junction bases unmatched: 8. The CDR3 contains 15 residues. The CDR3 spells CASSPGQGESYEQYF. The CDR3 region has the DNA TGTGCCAGCAGCCCCGGCCAGGGGGAATCCTACGAGCAGTACTTC.

This chain joins TRBV5-1 and TRBJ1-3; 7 bases map to TRBD1. Germline V gene data show CDR1 as SGHRS and CDR2 as YFSETQ. The CDR3 sequence is 16 residues long. J gave up 0 bases and V 4 bases, and 7 bases lay outside the gene matches. CDR3 DNA sequence: TGCGCCAGCAGCCCCGCGGGGACAGTCTCTGGAAACACCATATATTTT. Its translation: CASSPAGTVSGNTIYF.

The chain carries TRBV28 and TRBJ1-5, with a weak D call TRBD1 (5 bases). Trimming removed 2 bases from V and 6 bases from J, with 14 bases in between. Germline values: CDR1 MDHEN, CDR2 SYDVKM. The CDR3 loop spans 15 amino acids. The CDR3 DNA follows: TGTGCCAGCAGTTTAGATTTAGGGGCAGGTCAGCCCCAGCATTTT. This gives the protein CASSLDLGAGQPQHF.

J is TRBJ2-7 and V is TRBV21-1; TRBD2 reflects the table's D call only, with no check against the DNA. TRBV21-1 is a documented pseudogene. CDR3 length equals 17 residues. The CDR3 nucleotides are TGTGCCAGCAGCAAAGACGTCAGCGGAGCGTTAATCTACGAGCAGTACTTC. Translation: CASSKDVSGALIYEQYF.

This chain links TRBV3-1 (or the pseudogene TRBV3-2) with TRBJ1-4; D is perhaps TRBD1 (5 bases). Germline V gene data show CDR1 as LGHDT and CDR2 as YNNKEL (reference sequence). The CDR3 totals 15 residues. Trimming took off 3 bases at V and 7 bases at J, with 15 bases between the two ends. The CDR3 region has the DNA TGTGCCAGCAGCCATCCCTCGGGGGGTAGTGAAAAACTGTTTTTT. This translates into CASSHPSGGSEKLFF.